The 22 T cell receptor beta chains below were found in one sample sequenced in a study of blood T cell repertoires in COVID-19. Assay used: immunoSEQ multiplex PCR; TCRdb lists only in-frame clones, some missing. The sample includes some 80,000 clones, roughly four fifths of them seen just once. The sample comprised peripheral blood. The receptors shown here come from a woman older than 75 with active or convalescent COVID-19.

The chain uses TRBV7-2 and TRBJ2-7, with 7 bases fitting TRBD1. Losses at the gene ends were 1 base for V and 2 bases for J; bases not matched to a gene: 5. Germline V CDR1 and CDR2: SGHTA, FQGNSA. The CDR3 length is 15 residues. Here the CDR3 DNA reads TGTGCCAGCAGCTTAGAGGGACAGCCGGCCTACGAGCAGTACTTC. This translates into CASSLEGQPAYEQYF.

The rearrangement links TRBV9 to TRBJ2-2, with TRBD2 matching over 11 bases. V shed 0 bases and J 1 base; nucleotides not matched to a gene: 5. The CDR3 spans 18 residues. Germline loops: CDR1 SGDLS, CDR2 YYNGEE. The CDR3 DNA is TGTGCCAGCAGCGTAGAACTAGCGGGGGCCCGGAACACCGGGGAGCTGTTTTTT. It codes for CASSVELAGARNTGELFF.

The V gene is TRBV28, the J gene TRBJ1-4; TRBD1 aligns across 9 bases. With 5 bases clipped from V and 5 bases from J, the junction kept 9 bases outside the gene matches. Germline V gene lookup returns CDR1 MDHEN and CDR2 SYDVKM. The CDR3 runs 16 residues. The CDR3 protein is CASSPPGQGANEKLFF. The CDR3 bases are TGTGCCAGCAGTCCACCGGGACAGGGAGCCAATGAAAAACTGTTTTTT.

V is TRBV28 and J is TRBJ2-3; 7 bases map to TRBD1. Germline loops: CDR1 MDHEN, CDR2 SYDVKM. Trimming at V came to 2 bases and at J to 1 base, leaving 3 bases not matched to a gene. This CDR3 comprises 15 residues. CDR3 nucleotides: TGTGCCAGCAGTTTAAACAGGGGCGGCACAGATACGCAGTATTTT. This sequence encodes CASSLNRGGTDTQYF.

This clone came up a few times. The chain recombines TRBV5-1 with TRBJ2-5, with TRBD1 identical over 7 bases. The CDR3 is made up of 15 amino acids. Trimming removed 0 bases from V and 3 bases from J; junction bases left unmatched: 5. Germline V gives CDR1 SGHRS, CDR2 YFSETQ. Here the CDR3 reads CASSLAGTEKETQYF. The DNA of the CDR3 is TGCGCCAGCAGCTTGGCCGGGACAGAAAAAGAGACCCAGTACTTC.

This clone was counted a few times. The V and J genes are TRBV19 and TRBJ1-5; the match to TRBD1 covers 8 bases. The germline V gene has CDR1 LNHDA and CDR2 SQIVND (reference sequence). Trimming removed 6 bases from V and 2 bases from J; junction bases left unmatched: 6. The CDR3 sequence is 15 residues long. The CDR3 loop reads CASSEQGEGNQPQHF. In DNA form, the CDR3 reads TGTGCCAGTAGCGAACAGGGGGAGGGCAATCAGCCCCAGCATTTT. Filled out from reference TRBV19 and TRBJ1-5, the complete variable domain reads DGGITQSPKYLFRKEGQNVTLSCEQNLNHDAMYWYRQDPGQGLRLIYYSQIVNDFQKGDIAEGYSVSREKKESFPLTVTSAQKNPTAFYLCASSEQGEGNQPQHFGDGTRLSIL.

The V call is TRBV19, the J call TRBJ2-7; 7 bases match TRBD1. CDR1 and CDR2 (germline): LNHDA, SQIVND (reference sequence). V dropped 2 bases and J dropped 2; count of bases not matched to a gene: 3. The CDR3 spans 14 residues. The CDR3 nucleotides are TGTGCCAGTAGTATAAGGGGACAGCCCTACGAGCAGTACTTC. Protein: CASSIRGQPYEQYF.

The chain is built from TRBV18 and TRBJ1-3, with D possibly TRBD1 on 6 matching bases. Germline-derived CDR1 and CDR2 are KGHSH and LQKENI. Trimming stripped 6 bases from V and 0 bases from J, with 21 bases between. The CDR3 is made up of 18 amino acids. For the CDR3, the DNA is TGTGCCAGCTCCGCTAGTTTAGCGGGGGCGCGCTCTGGAAACACCATATATTTT. It translates to CASSASLAGARSGNTIYF. Together with reference TRBV18 and TRBJ1-3, the CDR3 gives the full variable domain: NAGVMQNPRHLVRRRGQEARLRCSPMKGHSHVYWYRQLPEEGLKFMVYLQKENIIDESGMPKERFSAEFPKEGPSILRIQQVVRGDSAAYFCASSASLAGARSGNTIYFGEGSWLTVV.

The chain has TRBV27 and TRBJ1-2, with 7 positions matching TRBD1. The CDR3 consists of 14 residues. Germline values: CDR1 MNHEY, CDR2 SMNVEV (reference sequence). V lost 6 bases, J lost 6 bases, and 10 bases stayed unmatched. As DNA, the CDR3 is TGTGCCAGCAGGAGACAGGGAGATATAGATGGCTACACCTTC. Protein sequence: CASRRQGDIDGYTF.

This chain joins TRBV30 and TRBJ2-5, with D perhaps matching TRBD1 (7 bases). CDR1 GTSNPN and CDR2 SVGIG come from the germline V gene (reference sequence). CDR3 size: 16 residues. V lost 1 base and J 2 bases, leaving 17 bases between the germline ends. The CDR3 sequence: CAWSGIGGRGQETQYF. CDR3 sequence (DNA): TGTGCCTGGAGTGGGATCGGGGGCAGGGGGCAAGAGACCCAGTACTTC.

The CDR3 loop reads CASSEWGGAVPQHF. CDR3 DNA: TGCGCCAGCAGTGAATGGGGCGGGGCCGTGCCCCAGCATTTT. The V gene is TRBV10-1, the J gene TRBJ1-5; D is possibly TRBD1 (5 bases). CDR1 is WNHNN, CDR2 SYGVQD, per germline (reference sequence). V was shortened by 3 bases and J by 9 bases, with 15 bases between the two germline ends. This CDR3 has 14 amino acids.

Here the CDR3 DNA reads TGCGCCAGCAGCTTGGGGGACAGGGCAAACGAGCAGTACTTC. This codes for CASSLGDRANEQYF. V and J are TRBV5-1 and TRBJ2-7; 9 bases align to TRBD1. J lost 5 bases, V lost 0 bases, and 3 bases had no gene match. Germline V gene sequence: CDR1 SGHRS, CDR2 YFSETQ. This CDR3 comprises 14 residues.

The chain recombines TRBV2 with TRBJ2-5; 11 bases agree with TRBD2. This CDR3 comprises 16 residues. Germline lookup yields CDR1 SNHLY and CDR2 FYNNEI. The ends lost 8 bases at V and 0 bases at J; junction bases unmatched: 8. In nucleotides, the CDR3 is TGTGCCAGCCCCCTAGCGGGGGGCCTGTACCAAGAGACCCAGTACTTC. Residues: CASPLAGGLYQETQYF.

CDR3 bases: TGTGCCAGCAGCCCGGACAGGGGGTTAGGTGAGCAGTTCTTC. Its protein product is CASSPDRGLGEQFF. The rearrangement uses TRBV6-5 and TRBJ2-1; 10 nucleotides line up with TRBD1. The germline gives CDR1 MNHEY, CDR2 SVGAGI. The CDR3 length is 14 residues. Losses at the gene ends were 6 bases for V and 9 bases for J; bases not matched to a gene: 8.

In DNA form, the CDR3 reads TGTGCCAGCAGTATGGCCTTGAACACTGAAGCTTTCTTT. Translation gives CASSMALNTEAFF. The chain joins TRBV6-5 to TRBJ1-1; D is undetermined. Germline CDR1 MNHEY, CDR2 SVGAGI. This CDR3 has 13 amino acids. The V gene lost 5 bases and the J gene lost 0 bases, with 7 bases spanning the gap.

CDR3 sequence reads: CASSQPNTEAFF. The CDR3 coding sequence is TGTGCCAGCTCACAGCCTAACACTGAAGCTTTCTTT. The V gene is TRBV18, the J gene TRBJ1-1; D not certain. This CDR3 is 12 amino acids long. Per germline, CDR1 KGHSH and CDR2 LQKENI. Deletions cut 4 bases from V and 2 bases from J, with 5 bases between.

This chain links TRBV5-4 with TRBJ1-6, with TRBD1 matching 9 bases. Trimming removed 4 bases from V and 7 bases from J; junction bases left unmatched: 3. CDR1 and CDR2 (germline): SGHNT, YYREEE (reference sequence). This CDR3 spans 14 amino acids. CDR3 nucleotides: TGTGCCAGCAGCAAGGACAGGGGAAATTCACCCCTCCACTTT. Translation: CASSKDRGNSPLHF.

V and J are TRBV4-1 and TRBJ1-2; 11 bases map to TRBD1. CDR1 is MGHRA and CDR2 is YSYEKL in the germline V gene. The CDR3 loop spans 16 amino acids. Losses at the gene ends were 1 base for V and 3 bases for J; bases not matched to a gene: 4. CDR3 DNA sequence: TGCGCCAGCAGCCAAGCCAGGACAGGGGGCGACTATGGCTACACCTTC. As protein: CASSQARTGGDYGYTF.

The chain combines TRBV5-4 with TRBJ2-2; a possible D gene is TRBD2 (6 bases). Looked up from germline, CDR1 is SGHNT and CDR2 is YYREEE (reference sequence). The CDR3 is 15 amino acids. The ends were cut back, 5 bases at V and 0 bases at J, with 11 bases in the middle. The CDR3 nucleotides are TGTGCCAGCAGGGCCGGGACTTCGAACACCGGGGAGCTGTTTTTT. This translates into CASRAGTSNTGELFF.

The chain carries TRBV7-2 and TRBJ2-7, with a weak D call TRBD2 (6 bases). V lost 6 bases and J 0 bases, leaving 12 bases between the germline ends. This CDR3 region has 14 residues. Germline loops: CDR1 SGHTA, CDR2 FQGNSA. The CDR3, as DNA: TGTGCCAGCAGTCGGGACTCGGGCTCCTACGAGCAGTACTTC. Translating it yields CASSRDSGSYEQYF.

The rearrangement uses TRBV23-1 and TRBJ1-2; D remains unclear. TRBV23-1 is recorded as an ORF, its role being uncertain. V was clipped by 3 bases and J by 5 bases, with 10 bases between them. This CDR3 contains 13 residues. As DNA, the CDR3 is TGCGCCAGCAGTCACGGGAAAAGATATGGCTACACCTTC. Translation: CASSHGKRYGYTF.

The chain uses TRBV5-1 and TRBJ2-5; TRBD2 is a possible D gene (6 bases). CDR3 length: 13 residues. Deletions cut 2 bases from V and 2 bases from J, with 7 bases between. Germline V gene sequence: CDR1 SGHRS, CDR2 YFSETQ. CDR3 loop: CASSFGGQETQYF. In DNA form, the CDR3 reads TGCGCCAGCAGCTTCGGGGGACAAGAGACCCAGTACTTC.